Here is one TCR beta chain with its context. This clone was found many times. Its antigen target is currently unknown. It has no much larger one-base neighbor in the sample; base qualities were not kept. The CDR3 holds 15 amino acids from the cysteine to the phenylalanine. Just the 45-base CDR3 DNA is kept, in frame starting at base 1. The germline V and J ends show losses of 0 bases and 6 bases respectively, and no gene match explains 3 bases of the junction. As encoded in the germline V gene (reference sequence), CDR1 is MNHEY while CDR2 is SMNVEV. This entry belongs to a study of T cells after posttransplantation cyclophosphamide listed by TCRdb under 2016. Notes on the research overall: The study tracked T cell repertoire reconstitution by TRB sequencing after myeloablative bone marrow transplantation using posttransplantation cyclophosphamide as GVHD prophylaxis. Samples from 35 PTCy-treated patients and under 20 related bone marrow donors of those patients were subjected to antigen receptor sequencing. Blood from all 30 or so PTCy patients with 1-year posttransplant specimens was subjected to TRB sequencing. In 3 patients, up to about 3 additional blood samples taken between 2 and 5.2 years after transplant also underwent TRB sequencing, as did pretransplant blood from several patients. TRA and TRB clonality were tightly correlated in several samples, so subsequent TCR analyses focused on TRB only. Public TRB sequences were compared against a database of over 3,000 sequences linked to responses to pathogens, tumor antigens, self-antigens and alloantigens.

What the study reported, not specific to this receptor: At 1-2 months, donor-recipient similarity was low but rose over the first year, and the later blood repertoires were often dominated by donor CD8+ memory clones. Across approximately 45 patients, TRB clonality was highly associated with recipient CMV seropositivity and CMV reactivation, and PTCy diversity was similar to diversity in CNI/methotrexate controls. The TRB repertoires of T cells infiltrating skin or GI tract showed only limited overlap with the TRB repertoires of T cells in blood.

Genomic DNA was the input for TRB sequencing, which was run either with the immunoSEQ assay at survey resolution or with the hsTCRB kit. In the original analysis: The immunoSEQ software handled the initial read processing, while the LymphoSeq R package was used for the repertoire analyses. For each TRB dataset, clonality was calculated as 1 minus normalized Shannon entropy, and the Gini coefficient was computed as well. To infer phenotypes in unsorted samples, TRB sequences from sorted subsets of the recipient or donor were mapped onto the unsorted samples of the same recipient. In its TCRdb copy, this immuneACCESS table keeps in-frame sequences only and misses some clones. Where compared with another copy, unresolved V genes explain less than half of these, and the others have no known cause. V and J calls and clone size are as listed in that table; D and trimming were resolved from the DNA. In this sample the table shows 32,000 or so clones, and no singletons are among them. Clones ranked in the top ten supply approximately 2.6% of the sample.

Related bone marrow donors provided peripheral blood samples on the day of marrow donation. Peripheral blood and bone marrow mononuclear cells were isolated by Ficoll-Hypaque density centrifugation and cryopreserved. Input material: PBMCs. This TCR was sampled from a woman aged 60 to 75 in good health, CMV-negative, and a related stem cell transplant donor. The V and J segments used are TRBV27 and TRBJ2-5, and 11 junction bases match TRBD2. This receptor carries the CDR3 CASSLSLAGVKTQYF. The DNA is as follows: TGTGCCAGCAGTTTATCACTAGCGGGGGTTAAGACCCAGTACTTC.